This T cell receptor beta chain comes out of a study of beta chain features in type 1 diabetes. Study-level results: There was a moderate but significant shortening of TCRB CDR3s in all four CD4+ subsets of Type 1 diabetes patients.

CDR1 SGHNT and CDR2 YYREEE come from the germline V gene (reference sequence). CDR3 length: 15 amino acids. The V segment lost 4 bases and the J segment 7 bases; nucleotides outside the gene matches: 7. This clone was observed a few times. Its antigen is not identified. Expressed TCRB transcripts were sequenced because the entire RNA isolate underwent reverse transcription. TCRdb keeps only in-frame clones here, not all; method: immunoSEQ multiplex PCR. The sample has 250,000 or so clones; 20% are singletons. Sequencing was carried out using naive CD4+ T cells from blood. This clonotype originated in a woman aged 40 to 50 with type 1 diabetes. The chain combines TRBV5-4 with TRBJ2-1; 11 bases align to TRBD2. The CDR3 region has the DNA TGTGCCAGCAGCCATAGCGGGGGGGCCGGTAATGAGCAGTTCTTC. This translates into CASSHSGGAGNEQFF. Using reference TRBV5-4 and TRBJ2-1 for the parts outside the CDR3, the full variable domain is ETGVTQSPTHLIKTRGQQVTLRCSSQSGHNTVSWYQQALGQGPQFIFQYYREEENGRGNFPPRFSGLQFPNYSSELNVNALELDDSALYLCASSHSGGAGNEQFFGPGTRLTVL.